This TCR beta chain was documented in a study of cytomegalovirus exposure and HLA in healthy donors. Primers: 60 Vbeta forward and 13 Jbeta reverse. The repertoire was sequenced with immunoSEQ multiplex PCR; TCRdb's copy has only in-frame clones and lacks some. The sample shows about 130,000 clones, roughly 83% of them seen only once. The ends lost 6 bases at V and 5 bases at J; junction bases unmatched: 15. This CDR3 spans 19 amino acids. Germline CDR1 is WNHNN and CDR2 is SYGVQD (reference sequence). The TCR was taken from a girl aged 2-10 years in good health and CMV-seronegative. V usage is TRBV10-1 and J usage is TRBJ2-5; 16 bases agree with TRBD2. Sequencing used PBMCs. The CDR3 DNA reads TGCGCCAGCAGCAAAGGGACTAGCGGGAGGGCCAGACCGTCGGAGACCCAGTACTTC. Translating gives CASSKGTSGRARPSETQYF.